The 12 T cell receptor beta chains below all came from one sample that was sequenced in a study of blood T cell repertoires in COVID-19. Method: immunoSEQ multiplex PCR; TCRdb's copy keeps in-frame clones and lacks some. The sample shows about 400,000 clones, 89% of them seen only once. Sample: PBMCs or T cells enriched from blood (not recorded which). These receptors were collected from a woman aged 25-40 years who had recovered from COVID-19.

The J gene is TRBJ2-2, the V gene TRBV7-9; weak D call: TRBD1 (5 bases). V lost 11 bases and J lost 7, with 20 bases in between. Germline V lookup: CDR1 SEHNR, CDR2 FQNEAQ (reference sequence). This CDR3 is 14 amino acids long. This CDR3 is CAFEQPGMDGELFF. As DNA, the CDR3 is TGTGCCTTTGAGCAGCCAGGGATGGACGGGGAGCTGTTTTTT.

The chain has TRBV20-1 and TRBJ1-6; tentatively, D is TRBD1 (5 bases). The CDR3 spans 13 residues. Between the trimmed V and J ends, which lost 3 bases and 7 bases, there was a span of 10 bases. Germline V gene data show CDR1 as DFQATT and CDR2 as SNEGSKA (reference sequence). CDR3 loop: CSASRQGNSPLHF. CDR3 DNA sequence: TGCAGTGCTAGTCGGCAGGGAAATTCACCCCTCCACTTT.

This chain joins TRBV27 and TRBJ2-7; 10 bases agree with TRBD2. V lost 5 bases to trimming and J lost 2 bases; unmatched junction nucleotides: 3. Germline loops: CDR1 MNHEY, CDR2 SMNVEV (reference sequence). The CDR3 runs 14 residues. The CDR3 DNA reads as TGTGCCAGCAGTGAACTAGCGGGGACCTACGAGCAGTACTTC. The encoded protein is CASSELAGTYEQYF.

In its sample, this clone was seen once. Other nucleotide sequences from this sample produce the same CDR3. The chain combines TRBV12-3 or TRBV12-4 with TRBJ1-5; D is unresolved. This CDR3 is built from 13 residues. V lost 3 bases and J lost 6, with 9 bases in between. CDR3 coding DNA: TGTGCCAGCAGTTTTCCCCCGGGTCAGCCCCAGCATTTT. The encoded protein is CASSFPPGQPQHF.

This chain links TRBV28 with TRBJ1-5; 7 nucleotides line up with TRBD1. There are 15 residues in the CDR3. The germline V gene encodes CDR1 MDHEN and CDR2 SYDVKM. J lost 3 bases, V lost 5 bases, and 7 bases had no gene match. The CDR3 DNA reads TGTGCCAGCAGTCAGAGGGGACAGTTCAATCAGCCCCAGCATTTT. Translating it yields CASSQRGQFNQPQHF.

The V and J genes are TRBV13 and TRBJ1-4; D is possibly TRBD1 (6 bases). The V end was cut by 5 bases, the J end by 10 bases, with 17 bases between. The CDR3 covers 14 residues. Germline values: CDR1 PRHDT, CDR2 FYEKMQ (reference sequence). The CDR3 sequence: CASSRDQGRGKLFF. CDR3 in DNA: TGTGCCAGCAGCCGTGACCAGGGGCGCGGAAAACTGTTTTTT.

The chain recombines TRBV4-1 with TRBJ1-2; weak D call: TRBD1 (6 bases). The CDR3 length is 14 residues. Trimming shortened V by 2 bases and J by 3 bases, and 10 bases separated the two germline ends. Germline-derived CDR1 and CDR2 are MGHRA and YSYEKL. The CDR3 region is CASSQQEGDYGYTF. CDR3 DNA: TGCGCCAGCAGCCAACAAGAGGGGGACTATGGCTACACCTTC.

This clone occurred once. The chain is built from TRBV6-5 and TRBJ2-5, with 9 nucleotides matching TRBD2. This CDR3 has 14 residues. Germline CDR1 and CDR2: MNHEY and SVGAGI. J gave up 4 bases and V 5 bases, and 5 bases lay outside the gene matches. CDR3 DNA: TGTGCCAGCAGTCGAGCGGGGGGCGGAGAGACCCAGTACTTC. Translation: CASSRAGGGETQYF.

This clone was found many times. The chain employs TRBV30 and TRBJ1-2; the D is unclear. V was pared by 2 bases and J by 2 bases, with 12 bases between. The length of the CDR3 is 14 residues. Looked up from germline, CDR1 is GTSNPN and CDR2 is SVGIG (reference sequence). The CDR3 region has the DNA TGTGCCTGGAGTCCTCAGGTGTTCAACTATGGCTACACCTTC. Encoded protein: CAWSPQVFNYGYTF.

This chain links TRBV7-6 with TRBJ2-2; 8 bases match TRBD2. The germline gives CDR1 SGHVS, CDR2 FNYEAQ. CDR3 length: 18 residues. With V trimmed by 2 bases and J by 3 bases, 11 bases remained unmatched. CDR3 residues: CASSLMFAGGPYTGELFF. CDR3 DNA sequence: TGTGCCAGCAGCTTAATGTTTGCGGGGGGTCCCTACACCGGGGAGCTGTTTTTT.

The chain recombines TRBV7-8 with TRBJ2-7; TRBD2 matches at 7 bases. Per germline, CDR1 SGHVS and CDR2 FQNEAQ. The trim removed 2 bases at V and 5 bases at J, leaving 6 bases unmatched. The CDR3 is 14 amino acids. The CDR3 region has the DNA TGTGCCAGCAGCTTATCTAGCGGTGGCCACGAGCAGTACTTC. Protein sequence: CASSLSSGGHEQYF.

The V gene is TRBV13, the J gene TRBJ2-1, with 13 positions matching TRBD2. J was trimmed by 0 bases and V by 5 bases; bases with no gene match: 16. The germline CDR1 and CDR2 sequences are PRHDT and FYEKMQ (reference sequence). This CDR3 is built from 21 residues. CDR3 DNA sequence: TGTGCCAGCAGCATATACCCTCCGACTAGCGGGGGGCCTAGCTCCTACAATGAGCAGTTCTTC. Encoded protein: CASSIYPPTSGGPSSYNEQFF. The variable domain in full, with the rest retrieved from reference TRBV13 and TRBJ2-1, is AAGVIQSPRHLIKEKRETATLKCYPIPRHDTVYWYQQGPGQDPQFLISFYEKMQSDKGSIPDRFSAQQFSDYHSELNMSSLELGDSALYFCASSIYPPTSGGPSSYNEQFFGPGTRLTVL.